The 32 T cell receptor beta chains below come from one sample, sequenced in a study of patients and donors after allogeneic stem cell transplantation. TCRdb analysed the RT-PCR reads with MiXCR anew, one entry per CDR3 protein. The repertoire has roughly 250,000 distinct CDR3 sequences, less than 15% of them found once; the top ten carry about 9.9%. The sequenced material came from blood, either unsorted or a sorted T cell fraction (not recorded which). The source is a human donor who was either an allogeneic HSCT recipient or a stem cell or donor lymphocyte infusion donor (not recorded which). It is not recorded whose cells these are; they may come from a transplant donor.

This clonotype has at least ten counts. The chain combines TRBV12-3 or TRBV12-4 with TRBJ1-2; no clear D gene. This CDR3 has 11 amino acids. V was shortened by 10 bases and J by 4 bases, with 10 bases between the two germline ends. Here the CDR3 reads CATSNSYGYTF. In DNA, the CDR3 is TGTGCCACCTCTAACTCCTATGGCTACACCTTC.

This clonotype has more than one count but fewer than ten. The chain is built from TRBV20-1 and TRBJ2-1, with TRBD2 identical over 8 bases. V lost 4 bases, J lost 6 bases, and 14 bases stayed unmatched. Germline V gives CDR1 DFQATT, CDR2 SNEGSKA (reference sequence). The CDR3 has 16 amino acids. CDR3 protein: CSAISFTGGFGNEQFF. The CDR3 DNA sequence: TGCAGTGCTATATCTTTTACGGGGGGGTTTGGCAATGAGCAGTTCTTC.

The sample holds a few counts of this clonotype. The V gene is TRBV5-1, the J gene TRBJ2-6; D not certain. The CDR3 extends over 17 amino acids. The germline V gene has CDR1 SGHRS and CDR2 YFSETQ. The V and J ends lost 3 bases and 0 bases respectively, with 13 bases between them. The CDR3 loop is CASSYGPSSSGANVLTF. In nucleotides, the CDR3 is TGCGCCAGCAGCTACGGACCGTCCTCCTCTGGGGCCAACGTCCTGACTTTC.

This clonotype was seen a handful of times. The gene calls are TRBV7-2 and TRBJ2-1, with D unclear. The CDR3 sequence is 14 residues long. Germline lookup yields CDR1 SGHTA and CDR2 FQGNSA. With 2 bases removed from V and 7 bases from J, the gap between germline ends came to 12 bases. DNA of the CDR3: TGTGCCAGCAGCTTATCCGGGCCCGGGAATGAGCAGTTCTTC. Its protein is CASSLSGPGNEQFF.

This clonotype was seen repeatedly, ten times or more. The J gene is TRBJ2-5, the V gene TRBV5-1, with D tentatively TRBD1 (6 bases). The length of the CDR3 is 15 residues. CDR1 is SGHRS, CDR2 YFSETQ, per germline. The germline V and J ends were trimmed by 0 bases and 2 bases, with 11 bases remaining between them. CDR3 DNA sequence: TGCGCCAGCAGCTTGGGACCGGGACAACAAGAGACCCAGTACTTC. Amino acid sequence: CASSLGPGQQETQYF. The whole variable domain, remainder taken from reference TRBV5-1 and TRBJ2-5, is KAGVTQTPRYLIKTRGQQVTLSCSPISGHRSVSWYQQTPGQGLQFLFEYFSETQRNKGNFPGRFSGRQFSNSRSEMNVSTLELGDSALYLCASSLGPGQQETQYFGPGTRLLVL.

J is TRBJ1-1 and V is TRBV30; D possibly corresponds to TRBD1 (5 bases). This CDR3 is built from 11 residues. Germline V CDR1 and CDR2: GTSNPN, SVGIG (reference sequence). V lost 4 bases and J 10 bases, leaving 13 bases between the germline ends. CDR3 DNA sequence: TGTGCCTGGACCTTAACAGGAGGAGCTTTCTTT. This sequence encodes CAWTLTGGAFF.

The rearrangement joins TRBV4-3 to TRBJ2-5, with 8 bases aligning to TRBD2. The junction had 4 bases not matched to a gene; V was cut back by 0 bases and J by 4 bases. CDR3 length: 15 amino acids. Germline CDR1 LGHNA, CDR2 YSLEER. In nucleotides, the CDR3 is TGCGCCAGCAGCCAAGATCCGGGACTAGGAGAGACCCAGTACTTC. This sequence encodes CASSQDPGLGETQYF.

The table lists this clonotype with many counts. As DNA, the CDR3 is TGTGCCACCAGCAAGATCCGGGACAGCCTTTATGGCTACACCTTC. Translated, it gives CATSKIRDSLYGYTF. The J gene is TRBJ1-2, the V gene TRBV15; 7 bases agree with TRBD1. CDR1 LNHNV and CDR2 YYDKDF come from the germline V gene (reference sequence). The CDR3 extends over 15 amino acids. Trimming removed 4 bases from V and 5 bases from J; junction bases left unmatched: 10.

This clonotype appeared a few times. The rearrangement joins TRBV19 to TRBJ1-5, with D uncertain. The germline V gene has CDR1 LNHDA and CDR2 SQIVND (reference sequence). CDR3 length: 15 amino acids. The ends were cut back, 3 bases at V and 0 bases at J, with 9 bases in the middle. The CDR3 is CASSIHSNSNQPQHF. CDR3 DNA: TGTGCCAGTAGTATCCACAGCAATAGCAATCAGCCCCAGCATTTT.

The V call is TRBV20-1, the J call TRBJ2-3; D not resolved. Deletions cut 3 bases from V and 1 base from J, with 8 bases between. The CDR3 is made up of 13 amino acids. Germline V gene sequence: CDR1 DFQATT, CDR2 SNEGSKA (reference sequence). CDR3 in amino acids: CSASPGRTDTQYF. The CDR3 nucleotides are TGCAGTGCTAGTCCCGGGCGCACAGATACGCAGTATTTT.

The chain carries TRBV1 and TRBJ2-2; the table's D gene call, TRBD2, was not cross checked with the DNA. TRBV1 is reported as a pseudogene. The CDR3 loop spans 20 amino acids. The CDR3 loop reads CTSSQETDLAGGVNTGELFF. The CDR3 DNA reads TGCACCAGCAGCCAAGAAACCGACTTAGCGGGAGGGGTGAACACCGGGGAGCTGTTTTTT.

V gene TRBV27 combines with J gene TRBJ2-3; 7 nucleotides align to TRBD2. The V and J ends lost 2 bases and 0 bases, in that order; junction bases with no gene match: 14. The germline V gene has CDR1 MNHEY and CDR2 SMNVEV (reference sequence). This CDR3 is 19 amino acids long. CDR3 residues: CASSLLAFGSGTSTDTQYF. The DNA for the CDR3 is TGTGCCAGCAGTTTACTCGCCTTTGGGAGCGGGACTAGCACAGATACGCAGTATTTT.

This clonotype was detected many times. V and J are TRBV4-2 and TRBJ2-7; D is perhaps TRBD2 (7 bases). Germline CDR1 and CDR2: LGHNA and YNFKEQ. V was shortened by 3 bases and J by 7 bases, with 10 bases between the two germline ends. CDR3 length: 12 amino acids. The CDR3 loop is CASSHEGGEQYF. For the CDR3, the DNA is TGTGCCAGCAGCCATGAGGGGGGGGAGCAGTACTTC.

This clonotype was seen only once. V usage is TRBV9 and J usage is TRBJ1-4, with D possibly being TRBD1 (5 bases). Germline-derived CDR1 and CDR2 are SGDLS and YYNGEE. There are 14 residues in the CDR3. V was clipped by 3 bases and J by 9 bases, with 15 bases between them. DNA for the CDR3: TGTGCCAGCAGCGCGGACGGGACCGCCAAAAAACTGTTTTTT. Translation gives CASSADGTAKKLFF.

The CDR3 nucleotides read TGTGCCAGCAGCCTACGCCCTCCGGGACTAGCGGGAGGGCGCTCCTACAATGAGCAGTTCTTC. Its protein is CASSLRPPGLAGGRSYNEQFF. The chain couples TRBV6-2 or TRBV6-3 to TRBJ2-1, with 16 bases lining up with TRBD2. Germline loops: CDR1 MNHEY, CDR2 SVGEGT. Trimming cost V 6 bases and J 0 bases; bases outside gene matches: 14. CDR3 length: 21 amino acids.

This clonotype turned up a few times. CDR3 bases: TGTGCCAGCAGCCAAGAGACATATCAGCCCCAGCATTTT. Protein sequence: CASSQETYQPQHF. J is TRBJ1-5 and V is TRBV4-2; D unresolved. V was trimmed by 0 bases and J by 5 bases, leaving 5 bases between them. In germline, CDR1 is LGHNA, CDR2 YNFKEQ. This CDR3 has 13 residues.

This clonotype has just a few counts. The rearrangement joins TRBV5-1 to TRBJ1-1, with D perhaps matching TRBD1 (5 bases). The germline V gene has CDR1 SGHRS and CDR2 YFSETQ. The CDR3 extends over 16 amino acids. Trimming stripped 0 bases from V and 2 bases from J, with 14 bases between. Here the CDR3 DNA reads TGCGCCAGCAGCTTGGGCCTCCGGGGCCCTAACACTGAAGCTTTCTTT. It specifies CASSLGLRGPNTEAFF.

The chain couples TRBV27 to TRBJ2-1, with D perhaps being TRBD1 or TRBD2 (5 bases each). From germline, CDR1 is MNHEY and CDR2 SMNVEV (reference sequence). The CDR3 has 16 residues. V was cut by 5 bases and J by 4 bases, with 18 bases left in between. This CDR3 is CASSITGTEPYNEQFF. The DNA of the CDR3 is TGTGCCAGCAGTATCACCGGGACCGAACCTTACAATGAGCAGTTCTTC.

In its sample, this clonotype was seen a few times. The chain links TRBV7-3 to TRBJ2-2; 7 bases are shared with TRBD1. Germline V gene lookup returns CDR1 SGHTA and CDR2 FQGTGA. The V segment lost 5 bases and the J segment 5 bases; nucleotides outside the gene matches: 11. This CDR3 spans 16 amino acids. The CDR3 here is CASSPMGTARTGELFF. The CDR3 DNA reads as TGTGCCAGCAGCCCGATGGGGACAGCCAGAACCGGGGAGCTGTTTTTT.

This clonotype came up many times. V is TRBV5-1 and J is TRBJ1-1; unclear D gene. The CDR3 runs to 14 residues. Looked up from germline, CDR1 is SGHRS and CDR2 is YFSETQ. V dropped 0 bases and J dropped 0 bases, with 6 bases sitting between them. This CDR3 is CASSLVGMNTEAFF. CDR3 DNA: TGCGCCAGCAGCTTGGTCGGGATGAACACTGAAGCTTTCTTT.

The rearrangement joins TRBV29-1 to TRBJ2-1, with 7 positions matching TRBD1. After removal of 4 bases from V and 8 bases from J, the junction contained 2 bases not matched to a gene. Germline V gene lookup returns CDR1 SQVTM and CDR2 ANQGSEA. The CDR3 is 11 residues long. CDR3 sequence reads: CSVVRGYEQFF. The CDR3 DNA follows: TGCAGCGTTGTCAGGGGGTATGAGCAGTTCTTC.

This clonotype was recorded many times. DNA of the CDR3: TGTGCCAGCAGCTCGGGACAGGGGCGCCACAATGAGCAGTTCTTC. It is translated as CASSSGQGRHNEQFF. The chain recombines TRBV7-6 with TRBJ2-1; 10 bases align to TRBD1. This CDR3 contains 15 residues. The V gene's germline CDR1 is SGHVS and CDR2 FNYEAQ. Trimming cost V 4 bases and J 5 bases; bases outside gene matches: 5.

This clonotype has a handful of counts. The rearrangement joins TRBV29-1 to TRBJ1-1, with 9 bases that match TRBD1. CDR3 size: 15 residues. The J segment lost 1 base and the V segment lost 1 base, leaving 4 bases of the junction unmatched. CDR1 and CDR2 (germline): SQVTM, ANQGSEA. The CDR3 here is CSVEGTGVSNTEAFF. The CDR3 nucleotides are TGCAGCGTTGAAGGGACAGGGGTATCGAACACTGAAGCTTTCTTT.

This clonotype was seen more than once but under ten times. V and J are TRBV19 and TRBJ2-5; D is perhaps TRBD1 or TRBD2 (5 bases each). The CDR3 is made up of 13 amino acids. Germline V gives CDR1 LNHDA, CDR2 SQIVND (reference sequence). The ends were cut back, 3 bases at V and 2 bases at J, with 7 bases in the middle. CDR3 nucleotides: TGTGCCAGTAGTATGGGACGGCAAGAGACCCAGTACTTC. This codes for CASSMGRQETQYF.

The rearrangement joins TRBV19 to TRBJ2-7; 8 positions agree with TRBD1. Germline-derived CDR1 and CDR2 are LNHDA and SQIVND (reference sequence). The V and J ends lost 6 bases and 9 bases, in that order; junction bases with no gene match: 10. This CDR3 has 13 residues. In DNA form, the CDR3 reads TGTGCCAGTAGCTCTGGACAGGGAAAATCGCAGTACTTC. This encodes CASSSGQGKSQYF.

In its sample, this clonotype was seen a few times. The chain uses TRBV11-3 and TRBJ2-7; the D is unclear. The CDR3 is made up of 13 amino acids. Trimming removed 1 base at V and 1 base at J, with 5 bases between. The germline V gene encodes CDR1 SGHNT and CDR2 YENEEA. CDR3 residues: CASSLVQSYEQYF. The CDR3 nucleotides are TGTGCCAGCAGCTTAGTACAGTCCTACGAGCAGTACTTC.

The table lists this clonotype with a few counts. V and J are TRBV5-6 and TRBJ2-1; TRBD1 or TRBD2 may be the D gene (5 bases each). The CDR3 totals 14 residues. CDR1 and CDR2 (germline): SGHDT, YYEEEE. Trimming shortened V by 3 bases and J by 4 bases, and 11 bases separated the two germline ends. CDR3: CASSSWGTYNEQFF. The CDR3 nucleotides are TGTGCCAGCAGCTCGTGGGGGACGTACAATGAGCAGTTCTTC.

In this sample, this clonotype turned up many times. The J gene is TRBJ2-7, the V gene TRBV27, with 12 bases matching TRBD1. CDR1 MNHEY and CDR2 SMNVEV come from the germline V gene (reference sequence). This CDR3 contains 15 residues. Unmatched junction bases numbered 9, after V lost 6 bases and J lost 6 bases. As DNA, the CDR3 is TGTGCCAGCAGCTTTAGGGGACAGGGGGCTGTCGAGCAGTACTTC. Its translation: CASSFRGQGAVEQYF.

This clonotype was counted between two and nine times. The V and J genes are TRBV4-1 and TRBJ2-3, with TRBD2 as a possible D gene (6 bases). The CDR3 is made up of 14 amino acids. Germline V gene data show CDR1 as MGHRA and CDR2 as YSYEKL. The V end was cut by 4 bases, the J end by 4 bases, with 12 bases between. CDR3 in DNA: TGCGCCAGCAGCCTCGTAGGGGAGGCAGATACGCAGTATTTT. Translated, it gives CASSLVGEADTQYF.

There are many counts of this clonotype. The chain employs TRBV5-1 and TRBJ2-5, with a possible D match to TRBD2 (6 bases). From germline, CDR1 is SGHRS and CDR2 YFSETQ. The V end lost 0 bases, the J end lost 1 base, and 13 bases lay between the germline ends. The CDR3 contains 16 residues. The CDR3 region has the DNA TGCGCCAGCAGCTTGGGAGGCGGGATCCGCCAAGAGACCCAGTACTTC. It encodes CASSLGGGIRQETQYF.

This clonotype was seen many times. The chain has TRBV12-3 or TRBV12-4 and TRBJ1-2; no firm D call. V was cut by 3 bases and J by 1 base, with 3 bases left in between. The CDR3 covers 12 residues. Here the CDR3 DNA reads TGTGCCAGCAGTTTGGGTAACTATGGCTACACCTTC. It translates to CASSLGNYGYTF.

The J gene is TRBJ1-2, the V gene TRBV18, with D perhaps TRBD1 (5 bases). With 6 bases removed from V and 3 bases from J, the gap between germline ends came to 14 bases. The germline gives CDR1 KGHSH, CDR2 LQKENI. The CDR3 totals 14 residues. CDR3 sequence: CASSTLGVDYGYTF. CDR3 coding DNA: TGTGCCAGCTCCACCTTAGGGGTAGACTATGGCTACACCTTC.